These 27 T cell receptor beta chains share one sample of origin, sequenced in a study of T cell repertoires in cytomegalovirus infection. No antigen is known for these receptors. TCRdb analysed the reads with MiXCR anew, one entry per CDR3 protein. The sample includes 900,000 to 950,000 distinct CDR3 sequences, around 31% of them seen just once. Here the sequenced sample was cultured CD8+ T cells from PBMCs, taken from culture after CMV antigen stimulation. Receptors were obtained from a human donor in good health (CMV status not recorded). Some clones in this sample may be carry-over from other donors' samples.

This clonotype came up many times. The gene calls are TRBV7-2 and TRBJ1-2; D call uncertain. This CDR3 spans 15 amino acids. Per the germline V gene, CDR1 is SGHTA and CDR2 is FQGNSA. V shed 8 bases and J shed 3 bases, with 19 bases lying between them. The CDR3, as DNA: TGTGCCAGCCCTTTCCTCTCCGACGGGGACTATGGCTACACCTTC. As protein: CASPFLSDGDYGYTF.

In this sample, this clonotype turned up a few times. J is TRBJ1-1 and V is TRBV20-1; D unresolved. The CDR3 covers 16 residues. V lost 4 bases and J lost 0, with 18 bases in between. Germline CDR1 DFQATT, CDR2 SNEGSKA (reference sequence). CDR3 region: CSATPSRNSLNTEAFF. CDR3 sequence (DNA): TGCAGTGCTACTCCTAGTAGAAACAGTTTGAACACTGAAGCTTTCTTT.

In nucleotides, the CDR3 is TGTGCCAGCAGTTACTTCGGGGGCAGCGGCTACGAGCAGTACTTC. Protein: CASSYFGGSGYEQYF. The rearrangement links TRBV6-5 to TRBJ2-7; D assignment may be TRBD1 or TRBD2 (6 bases each). Trimming stripped 1 base from V and 3 bases from J, with 13 bases between. Germline loops: CDR1 MNHEY, CDR2 SVGAGI. This CDR3 contains 15 residues.

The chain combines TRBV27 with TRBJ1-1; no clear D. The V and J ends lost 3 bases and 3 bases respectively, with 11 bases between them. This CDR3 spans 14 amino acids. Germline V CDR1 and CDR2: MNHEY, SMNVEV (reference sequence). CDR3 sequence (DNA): TGTGCCAGCAGTTTCGCCACCCAGGACACTGAAGCTTTCTTT. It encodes CASSFATQDTEAFF.

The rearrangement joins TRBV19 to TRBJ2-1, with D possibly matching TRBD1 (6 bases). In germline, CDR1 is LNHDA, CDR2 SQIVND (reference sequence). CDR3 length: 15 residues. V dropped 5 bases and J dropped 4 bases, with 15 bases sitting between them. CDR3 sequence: CASSVQGHPYNEQFF. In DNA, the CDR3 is TGTGCCAGTAGTGTACAGGGACACCCTTACAATGAGCAGTTCTTC.

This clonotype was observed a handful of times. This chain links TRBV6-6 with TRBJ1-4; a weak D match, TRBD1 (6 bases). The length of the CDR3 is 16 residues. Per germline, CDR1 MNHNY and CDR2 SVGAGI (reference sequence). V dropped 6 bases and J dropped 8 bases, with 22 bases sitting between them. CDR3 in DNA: TGTGCCAGCAGGCTATCCGCCGCACAGGGTGCCGAAAAACTGTTTTTT. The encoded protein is CASRLSAAQGAEKLFF.

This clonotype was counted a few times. CDR3 DNA sequence: TGTGCCAGCAGCCGACTTCGGACAGCCACAACCGGGGAGCTGTTTTTT. It is translated as CASSRLRTATTGELFF. This rearrangement joins TRBV6-2 or TRBV6-3 to TRBJ2-2; TRBD1 might be the D (6 bases). This CDR3 region has 16 residues. V was cut by 6 bases and J by 5 bases, with 19 bases left in between. Germline V lookup: CDR1 MNHEY, CDR2 SVGEGT.

The CDR3 DNA reads TGTGCCAGCAGCTTAGGCGGACAGGGAACTCAGCCCCAGCATTTT. As protein: CASSLGGQGTQPQHF. V is TRBV13 and J is TRBJ1-5; 8 bases agree with TRBD1. In germline, CDR1 is PRHDT, CDR2 FYEKMQ (reference sequence). Unmatched junction bases numbered 4, after V lost 0 bases and J lost 6 bases. The CDR3 loop spans 15 amino acids.

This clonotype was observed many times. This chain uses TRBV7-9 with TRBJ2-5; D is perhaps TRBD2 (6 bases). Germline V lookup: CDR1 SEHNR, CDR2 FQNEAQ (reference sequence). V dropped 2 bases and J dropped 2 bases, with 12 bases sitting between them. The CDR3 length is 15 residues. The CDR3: CASSLRTGVQETQYF. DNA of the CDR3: TGTGCCAGCAGCTTAAGGACGGGGGTACAAGAGACCCAGTACTTC.

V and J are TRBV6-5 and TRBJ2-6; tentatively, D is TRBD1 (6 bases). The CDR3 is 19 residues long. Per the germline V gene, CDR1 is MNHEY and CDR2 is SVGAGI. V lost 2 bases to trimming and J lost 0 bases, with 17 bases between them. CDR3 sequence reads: CASSYQDGVTGSGANVLTF. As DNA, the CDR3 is TGTGCCAGCAGTTACCAGGATGGGGTGACAGGCTCTGGGGCCAACGTCCTGACTTTC.

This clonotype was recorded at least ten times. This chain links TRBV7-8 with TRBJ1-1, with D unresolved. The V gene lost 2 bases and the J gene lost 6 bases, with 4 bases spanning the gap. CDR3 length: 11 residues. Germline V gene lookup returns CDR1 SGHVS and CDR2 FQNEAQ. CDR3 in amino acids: CASSLIAEAFF. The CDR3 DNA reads TGTGCCAGCAGCTTAATAGCTGAAGCTTTCTTT.

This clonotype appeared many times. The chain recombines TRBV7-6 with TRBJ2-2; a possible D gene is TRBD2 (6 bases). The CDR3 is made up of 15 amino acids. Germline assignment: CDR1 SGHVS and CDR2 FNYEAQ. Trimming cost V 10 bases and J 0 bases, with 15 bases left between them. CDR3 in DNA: TGTGCCACCCAAAGACGGGGGACGAACACCGGGGAGCTGTTTTTT. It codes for CATQRRGTNTGELFF.

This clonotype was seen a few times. CDR3 sequence (DNA): TGTGCCAGCAGCGTAGGGGGGGGCACTTCAGGTACGCAGTATTTT. This codes for CASSVGGGTSGTQYF. The rearrangement uses TRBV9 and TRBJ2-3, with D tentatively TRBD2 (7 bases). This CDR3 contains 15 residues. V was cut by 0 bases and J by 8 bases, with 16 bases left in between. The germline gives CDR1 SGDLS, CDR2 YYNGEE. Based on the CDR3 plus reference TRBV9 and TRBJ2-3, the full variable domain is DSGVTQTPKHLITATGQRVTLRCSPRSGDLSVYWYQQSLDQGLQFLIQYYNGEERAKGNILERFSAQQFPDLHSELNLSSLELGDSALYFCASSVGGGTSGTQYFGPGTRLTVL.

The CDR3 here is CASSLRQENSPLHF. DNA of the CDR3: TGTGCCAGCAGTCTCCGACAGGAAAATTCACCCCTCCACTTT. This chain connects TRBV6-5 to TRBJ1-6; D might be TRBD1 (6 bases). Trimming took off 5 bases at V and 7 bases at J, with 12 bases between the two ends. The CDR3 consists of 14 residues. CDR1 and CDR2 from the germline V gene are MNHEY and SVGAGI.

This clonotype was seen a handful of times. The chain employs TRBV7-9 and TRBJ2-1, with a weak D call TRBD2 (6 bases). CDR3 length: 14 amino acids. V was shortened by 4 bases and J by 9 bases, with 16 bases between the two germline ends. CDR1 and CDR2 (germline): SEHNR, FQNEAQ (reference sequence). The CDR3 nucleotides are TGTGCCAGCAGCTCTGCGGGGAGGCCAAGTGAGCAGTTCTTC. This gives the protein CASSSAGRPSEQFF.

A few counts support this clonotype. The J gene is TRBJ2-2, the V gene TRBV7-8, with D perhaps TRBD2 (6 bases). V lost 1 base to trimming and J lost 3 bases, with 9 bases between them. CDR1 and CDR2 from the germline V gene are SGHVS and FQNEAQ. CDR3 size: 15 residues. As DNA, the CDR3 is TGTGCCAGCAGCTTAGAACGGGGGTACACCGGGGAGCTGTTTTTT. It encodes CASSLERGYTGELFF.

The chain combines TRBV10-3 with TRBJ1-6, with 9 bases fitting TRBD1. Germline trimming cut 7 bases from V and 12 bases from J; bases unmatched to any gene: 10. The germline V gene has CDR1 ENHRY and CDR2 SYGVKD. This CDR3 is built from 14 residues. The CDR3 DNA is TGTGCCATCACCGGGACAGGGACATGGGTACCCCTCCACTTT. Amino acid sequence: CAITGTGTWVPLHF.

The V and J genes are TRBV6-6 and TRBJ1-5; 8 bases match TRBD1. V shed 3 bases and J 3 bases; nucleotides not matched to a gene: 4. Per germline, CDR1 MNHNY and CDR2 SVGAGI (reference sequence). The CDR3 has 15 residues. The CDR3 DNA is TGTGCCAGCAGTTATGTACAGGGGGACAATCAGCCCCAGCATTTT. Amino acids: CASSYVQGDNQPQHF.

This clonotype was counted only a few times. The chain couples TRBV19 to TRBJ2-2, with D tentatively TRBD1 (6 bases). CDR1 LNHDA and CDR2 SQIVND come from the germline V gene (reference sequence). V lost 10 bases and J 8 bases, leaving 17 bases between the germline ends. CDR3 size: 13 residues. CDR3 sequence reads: CATTLRGSGELFF. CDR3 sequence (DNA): TGTGCCACCACTCTCAGGGGATCGGGGGAGCTGTTTTTT.

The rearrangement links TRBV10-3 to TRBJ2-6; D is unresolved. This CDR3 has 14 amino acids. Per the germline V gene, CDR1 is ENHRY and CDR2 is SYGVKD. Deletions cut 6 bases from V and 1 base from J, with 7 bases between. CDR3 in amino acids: CAISDKSGANVLTF. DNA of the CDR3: TGTGCCATCAGCGACAAATCTGGGGCCAACGTCCTGACTTTC.

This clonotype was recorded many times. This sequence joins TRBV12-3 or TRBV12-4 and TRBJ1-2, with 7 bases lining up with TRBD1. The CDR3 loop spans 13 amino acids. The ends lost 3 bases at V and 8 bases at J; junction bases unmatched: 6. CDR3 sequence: CASSLGNRGGYTF. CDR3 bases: TGTGCCAGCAGTTTGGGCAACAGGGGAGGCTACACCTTC.

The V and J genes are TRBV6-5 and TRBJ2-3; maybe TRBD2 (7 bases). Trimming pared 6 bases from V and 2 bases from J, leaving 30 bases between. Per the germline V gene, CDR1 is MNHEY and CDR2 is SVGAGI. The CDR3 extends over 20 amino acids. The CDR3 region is CASRLTMSIREGDVTDTQYF. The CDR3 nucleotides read TGTGCCAGCAGGCTCACCATGAGTATCAGGGAGGGGGACGTCACAGATACGCAGTATTTT.

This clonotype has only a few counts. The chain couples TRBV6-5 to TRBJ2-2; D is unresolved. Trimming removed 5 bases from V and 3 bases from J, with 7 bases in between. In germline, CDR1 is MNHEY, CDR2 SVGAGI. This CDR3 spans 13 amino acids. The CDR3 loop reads CASSPPYTGELFF. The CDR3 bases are TGTGCCAGCAGTCCCCCCTACACCGGGGAGCTGTTTTTT.

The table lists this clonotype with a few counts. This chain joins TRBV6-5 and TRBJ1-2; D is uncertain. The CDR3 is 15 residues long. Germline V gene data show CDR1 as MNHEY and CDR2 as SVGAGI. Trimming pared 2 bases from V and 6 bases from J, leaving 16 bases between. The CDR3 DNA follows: TGTGCCAGCAGTTACATCGAGGGATATACCGATGGCTACACCTTC. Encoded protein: CASSYIEGYTDGYTF.

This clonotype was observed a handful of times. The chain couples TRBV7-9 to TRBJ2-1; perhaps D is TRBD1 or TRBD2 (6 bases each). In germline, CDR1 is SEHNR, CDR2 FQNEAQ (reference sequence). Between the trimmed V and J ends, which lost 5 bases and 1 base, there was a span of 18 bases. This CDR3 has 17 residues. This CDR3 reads CASSQGGLWGSYNEQFF. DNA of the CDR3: TGTGCCAGCAGCCAAGGGGGGCTCTGGGGATCCTACAATGAGCAGTTCTTC.

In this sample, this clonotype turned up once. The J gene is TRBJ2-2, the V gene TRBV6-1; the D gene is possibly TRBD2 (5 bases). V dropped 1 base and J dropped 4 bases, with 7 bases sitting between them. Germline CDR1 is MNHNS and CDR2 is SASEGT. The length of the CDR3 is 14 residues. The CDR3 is CASSEGTFTGELFF. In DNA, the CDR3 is TGTGCCAGCAGTGAAGGGACTTTCACCGGGGAGCTGTTTTTT.

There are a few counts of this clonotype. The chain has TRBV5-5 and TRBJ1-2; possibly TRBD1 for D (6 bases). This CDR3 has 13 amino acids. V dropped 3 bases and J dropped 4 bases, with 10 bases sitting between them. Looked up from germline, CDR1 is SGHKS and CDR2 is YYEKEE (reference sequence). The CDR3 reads CASSSGQSYGYTF. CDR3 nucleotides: TGTGCCAGCAGCTCTGGACAGTCCTATGGCTACACCTTC.